The source of this T cell receptor (beta chain) is a study of shared clonotypes between healthy human individuals. The naive CD8 fraction comprised CD45RO-negative cells positively selected for CCR7 and excluded terminally differentiated effector memory CD45RA+ cells. Here immunoSEQ multiplex PCR was the method, and the copy in TCRdb shows in-frame clones only, minus some. The sample carries hundreds of thousands of clones, roughly 98% recorded once. CDR3 size: 11 residues. Germline V gene data show CDR1 as DFQATT and CDR2 as SNEGSKA (reference sequence). Trimming pared 4 bases from V and 2 bases from J, leaving 4 bases between.

Sequenced material: naive CD8+ T cells sorted from blood. The receptor was isolated from a man aged 25 to 45 in good health. The J gene is TRBJ2-3, the V gene TRBV20-1; D remains unclear. CDR3 in DNA: TGCAGTGCTAAGGTCACAGATACGCAGTATTTT. Translating gives CSAKVTDTQYF.